The 9 T cell receptor beta chains below were found in one sample sequenced in a study of T cell changes during pregnancy in multiple sclerosis. Some clones are missing from TCRdb's copy, which holds only in-frame ones; the method was immunoSEQ multiplex PCR. The sample gives roughly 40,000 clones, about 90% of which show up once; roughly 0.72% is in the top ten. The specimen was CD4+ T cells from peripheral blood mononuclear cells, collected before pregnancy. These TCRs come from a female donor with multiple sclerosis, enrolled in a pregnancy study.

The V and J genes are TRBV6-1 and TRBJ1-5, with D unclear. Germline V gene data show CDR1 as MNHNS and CDR2 as SASEGT. The CDR3 runs 14 residues. The V end lost 4 bases, the J end lost 7 bases, and 14 bases lay between the germline ends. The CDR3 DNA is TGTGCCAGCAGTGCCTTCTCCGGGAGGCAGCCCCAGCATTTT. It encodes CASSAFSGRQPQHF.

The chain carries TRBV5-1 and TRBJ1-6; 7 bases are shared with TRBD1. V trimming: 0 bases; J trimming: 10 bases; junction bases outside the gene matches: 4. The germline gives CDR1 SGHRS, CDR2 YFSETQ. The CDR3 contains 14 residues. The CDR3 reads CASSLAQGQSPLHF. The CDR3 DNA reads as TGCGCCAGCAGCTTGGCACAGGGGCAGTCACCCCTCCACTTT.

The chain combines TRBV2 with TRBJ1-1; D perhaps matches TRBD1 (5 bases). Germline assignment: CDR1 SNHLY and CDR2 FYNNEI. The CDR3 consists of 17 residues. Trimming pared 8 bases from V and 3 bases from J, leaving 25 bases between. CDR3 DNA: TGTGCCAGCCGCTACCTGGAGATAAGGGGAGGCGACACTGAAGCTTTCTTT. Protein product: CASRYLEIRGGDTEAFF.

This chain joins TRBV6-5 and TRBJ2-6; D is unclear. The germline gives CDR1 MNHEY, CDR2 SVGAGI. With 0 bases removed from V and 1 base from J, the gap between germline ends came to 7 bases. CDR3 length: 16 amino acids. CDR3: CASSYSGFSGANVLTF. The CDR3 DNA sequence: TGTGCCAGCAGTTACTCGGGCTTTTCTGGGGCCAACGTCCTGACTTTC.

The rearrangement joins TRBV27 to TRBJ2-5; 7 bases are a match to TRBD1. The CDR3 is 15 residues long. Per germline, CDR1 MNHEY and CDR2 SMNVEV (reference sequence). The V segment lost 6 bases and the J segment 3 bases; nucleotides outside the gene matches: 10. DNA of the CDR3: TGTGCCAGCAGCAACGACAGGGCAAGGGAAGAGACCCAGTACTTC. It encodes CASSNDRAREETQYF.

V usage is TRBV7-9 and J usage is TRBJ2-7; 9 bases agree with TRBD1. Germline V CDR1 and CDR2: SEHNR, FQNEAQ (reference sequence). The CDR3 is made up of 13 amino acids. V trimming: 1 base; J trimming: 5 bases; junction bases outside the gene matches: 0. The CDR3 region is CASSLGDRDEQYF. The CDR3 DNA sequence: TGTGCCAGCAGCTTAGGGGACAGGGACGAGCAGTACTTC. Full variable domain (rest looked up from reference TRBV7-9 and TRBJ2-7): DTGVSQNPRHKITKRGQNVTFRCDPISEHNRLYWYRQTLGQGPEFLTYFQNEAQLEKSRLLSDRFSAERPKGSFSTLEIQRTEQGDSAMYLCASSLGDRDEQYFGPGTRLTVT.

This chain links TRBV19 with TRBJ2-5; TRBD1 matches at 8 bases. Germline loops: CDR1 LNHDA, CDR2 SQIVND (reference sequence). The CDR3 runs 16 residues. With V trimmed by 5 bases and J by 2 bases, 10 bases remained unmatched. CDR3: CASSYFPQGAQETQYF. The CDR3 region has the DNA TGTGCCAGTAGTTATTTCCCCCAGGGGGCTCAAGAGACCCAGTACTTC.

The chain links TRBV6-1 to TRBJ2-7; 9 bases are a match to TRBD2. The CDR3 runs 17 residues. Trimming cost V 0 bases and J 2 bases; bases outside gene matches: 8. Germline CDR1 and CDR2: MNHNS and SASEGT. For the CDR3, the DNA is TGTGCCAGCAGTGAAGCTCCGTCCAGCGGGAGGACCTACGAGCAGTACTTC. It is translated as CASSEAPSSGRTYEQYF.

The chain couples TRBV11-2 to TRBJ1-1; no clear D. In germline, CDR1 is SGHAT, CDR2 FQNNGV. With 1 base removed from V and 2 bases from J, the gap between germline ends came to 11 bases. This CDR3 comprises 15 residues. CDR3 bases: TGTGCCAGCAGCTTAGTCCAGCTGACAAACACTGAAGCTTTCTTT. It codes for CASSLVQLTNTEAFF.